This TCR beta chain was sequenced in a study of monozygotic twins with cystic fibrosis. Study-wide background: Roughly 3.3 micrograms of fragmented DNA underwent about 15 PCR cycles for library preparation. General study points: The repertoire was suggested to be naive-dominated, clonality median roughly 0.0091. V usage most resembled the co-twin in 13 of 16 pairs. Unrelated CF individuals shared fewer identical clonotypes than monozygotic CF twins.

The CDR3 spans 15 residues. CDR1 LNHDA and CDR2 SQIVND come from the germline V gene (reference sequence). V was clipped by 1 base and J by 6 bases, with 10 bases between them. Note on this clone: Its antigen is undetermined.

Profiled with immunoSEQ multiplex PCR; TCRdb holds only in-frame clones, not every one. The table includes 39,000 or so clones, about nine tenths detected once. This TCR was sampled from a boy aged 2 to 9 with cystic fibrosis. Sequences were obtained from blood. The chain couples TRBV19 to TRBJ1-6, with D unresolved. The CDR3 protein is CASSIAGRSNSPLHF. The CDR3 DNA reads as TGTGCCAGTAGTATAGCGGGCAGATCTAATTCACCCCTCCACTTT.